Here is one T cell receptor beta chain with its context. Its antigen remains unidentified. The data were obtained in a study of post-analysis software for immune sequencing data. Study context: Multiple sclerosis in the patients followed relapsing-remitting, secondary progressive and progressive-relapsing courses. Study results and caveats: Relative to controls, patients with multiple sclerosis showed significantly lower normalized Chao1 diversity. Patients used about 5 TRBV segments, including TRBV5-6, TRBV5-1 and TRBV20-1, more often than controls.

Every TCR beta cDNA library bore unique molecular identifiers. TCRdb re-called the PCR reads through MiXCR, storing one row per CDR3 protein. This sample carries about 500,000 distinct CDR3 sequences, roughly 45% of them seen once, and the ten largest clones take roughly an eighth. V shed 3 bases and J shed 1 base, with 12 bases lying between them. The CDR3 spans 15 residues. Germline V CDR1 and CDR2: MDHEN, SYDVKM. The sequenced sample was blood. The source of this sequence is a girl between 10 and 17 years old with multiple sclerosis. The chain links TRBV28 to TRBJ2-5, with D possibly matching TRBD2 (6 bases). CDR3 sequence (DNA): TGTGCCAGCAGTTTCGTAGCGGCCAGCCAAGAGACCCAGTACTTC. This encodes CASSFVAASQETQYF.